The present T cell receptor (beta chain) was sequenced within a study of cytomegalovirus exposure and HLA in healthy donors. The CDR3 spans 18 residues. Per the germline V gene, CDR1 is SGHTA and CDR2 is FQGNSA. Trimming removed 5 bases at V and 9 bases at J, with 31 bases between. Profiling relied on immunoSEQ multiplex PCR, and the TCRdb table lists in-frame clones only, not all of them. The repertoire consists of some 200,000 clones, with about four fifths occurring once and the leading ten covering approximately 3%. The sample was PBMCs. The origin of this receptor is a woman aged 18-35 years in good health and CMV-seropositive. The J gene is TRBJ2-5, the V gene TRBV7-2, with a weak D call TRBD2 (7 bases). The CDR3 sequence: CASSRHLFRGPRGASQYF. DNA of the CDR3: TGTGCCAGCAGCCGCCACCTCTTCCGGGGTCCCCGGGGGGCATCCCAGTACTTC. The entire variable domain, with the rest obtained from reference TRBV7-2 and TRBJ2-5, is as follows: GAGVSQSPSNKVTEKGKDVELRCDPISGHTALYWYRQSLGQGLEFLIYFQGNSAPDKSGLPSDRFSAERTGGSVSTLTIQRTQQEDSAVYLCASSRHLFRGPRGASQYFGPGTRLLVL.